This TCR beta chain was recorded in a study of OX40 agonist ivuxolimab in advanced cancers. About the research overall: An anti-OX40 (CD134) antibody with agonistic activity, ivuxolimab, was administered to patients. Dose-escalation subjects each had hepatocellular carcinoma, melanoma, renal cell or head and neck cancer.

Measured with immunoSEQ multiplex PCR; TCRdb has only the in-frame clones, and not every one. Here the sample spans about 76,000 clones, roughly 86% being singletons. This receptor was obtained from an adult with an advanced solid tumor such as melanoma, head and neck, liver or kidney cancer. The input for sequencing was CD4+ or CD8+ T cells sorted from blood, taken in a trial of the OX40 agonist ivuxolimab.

CDR3 DNA sequence: TGTGCCAGCAGCTCTAACCAGGGTGAGGAAAAACTGTTTTTT. It encodes CASSSNQGEEKLFF. This sequence joins TRBV7-9 and TRBJ1-4, with a tentative D call TRBD1 (5 bases). Deletions cut 4 bases from V and 8 bases from J, with 14 bases between. The CDR3 has 14 amino acids. The V gene's germline CDR1 is SEHNR and CDR2 FQNEAQ (reference sequence).